This T cell receptor beta chain was profiled in a study of cytomegalovirus exposure and HLA in healthy donors. As for the study in general: HLA-typed donors were the source of around 87 million unique TCRs, which an early data release held.

The germline CDR1 and CDR2 sequences are SGHTA and FQGTGA. The CDR3 runs 13 residues. V lost 6 bases and J lost 0; bases outside the gene matches: 1. Primers for the PCR totalled 60 Vbeta and 13 Jbeta. Some clones are missing from TCRdb's copy, which holds only in-frame ones; the method was immunoSEQ multiplex PCR. Of about 200,000 clones in the sample, approximately 80% were seen once. The sample was PBMCs. The receptor was derived from a woman younger than 45 in good health and CMV-seronegative. The J gene is TRBJ1-1, the V gene TRBV7-3; 7 nucleotides line up with TRBD1. CDR3 residues: CASRQGLNTEAFF. CDR3 bases: TGTGCCAGCAGACAGGGGTTGAACACTGAAGCTTTCTTT.